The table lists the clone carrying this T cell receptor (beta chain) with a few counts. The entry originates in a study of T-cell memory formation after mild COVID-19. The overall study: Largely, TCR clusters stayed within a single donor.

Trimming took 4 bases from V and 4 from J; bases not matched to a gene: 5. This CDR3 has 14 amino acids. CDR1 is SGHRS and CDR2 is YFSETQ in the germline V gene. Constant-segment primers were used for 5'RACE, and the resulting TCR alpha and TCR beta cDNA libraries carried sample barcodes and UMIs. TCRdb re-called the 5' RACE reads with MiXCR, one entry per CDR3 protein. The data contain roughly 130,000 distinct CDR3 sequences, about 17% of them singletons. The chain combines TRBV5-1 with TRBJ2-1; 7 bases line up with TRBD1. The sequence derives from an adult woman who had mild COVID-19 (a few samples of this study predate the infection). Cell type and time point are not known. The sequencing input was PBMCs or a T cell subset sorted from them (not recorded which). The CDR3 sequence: CASSPDRAYNEQFF. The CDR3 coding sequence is TGCGCCAGCAGCCCCGACAGGGCGTACAATGAGCAGTTCTTC.